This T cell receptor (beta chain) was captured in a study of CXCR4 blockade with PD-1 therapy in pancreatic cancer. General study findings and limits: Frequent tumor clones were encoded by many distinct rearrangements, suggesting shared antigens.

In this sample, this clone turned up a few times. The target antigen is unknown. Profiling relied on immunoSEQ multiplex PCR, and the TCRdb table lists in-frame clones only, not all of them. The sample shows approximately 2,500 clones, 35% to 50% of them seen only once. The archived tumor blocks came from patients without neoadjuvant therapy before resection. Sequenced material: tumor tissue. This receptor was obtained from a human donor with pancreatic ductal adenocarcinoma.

CDR3 DNA: TGTGCCAGTAGTATGGGGAATGAAAAACTGTTTTTT. It specifies CASSMGNEKLFF. The chain couples TRBV19 to TRBJ1-4; D remains ambiguous. The CDR3 has 12 residues. Germline V gene data show CDR1 as LNHDA and CDR2 as SQIVND (reference sequence). Trimming stripped 3 bases from V and 5 bases from J, with 4 bases between.